This is a list of T cell receptor beta chains from one sample in a study of blood T cell repertoires in COVID-19. Clones were read by immunoSEQ multiplex PCR, and TCRdb kept only the in-frame ones, dropping some. In the table there are under 85,000 clones, approximately 80% of which are singletons. Input material: peripheral blood. These receptors came from a man between 45 and 60 years old with COVID-19, enrolled during active disease. Each CDR3 is given with its conserved first and last residue. D genes are given only for firm matches. Clone size appears in some rows only: once, few, many, or a class for an expanded clone.

D: TRBD1
V: TRBV7-8
J: TRBJ2-7
size: NA
CDR3: CASSPGASGGWDEQYF
DNA: TGTGCCAGCAGCCCAGGGGCGTCAGGGGGTTGGGACGAGCAGTACTTC

D: TRBD2
V: TRBV7-9
J: TRBJ2-1
size: NA
CDR3: CASRGIAGRNEQFF
DNA: TGTGCCAGCAGAGGGATAGCGGGGAGGAATGAGCAGTTCTTC

D: NA
V: TRBV13
J: TRBJ2-7
size: NA
CDR3: CASSSRGDSYEQYF
DNA: TGTGCCAGCAGCTCCCGGGGAGACTCCTACGAGCAGTACTTC

D: TRBD1
V: TRBV10-1
J: TRBJ2-5
size: few
CDR3: CASTLTTGGPPGKTQYF
DNA: TGCGCCAGCACCTTAACCACAGGGGGCCCCCCGGGTAAGACCCAGTACTTC

D: NA
V: TRBV6-4
J: TRBJ1-1
size: NA
CDR3: CASRTTANTEAFF
DNA: TGTGCCAGCAGGACGACAGCGAACACTGAAGCTTTCTTT

D: NA
V: TRBV7-2
J: TRBJ2-7
size: NA
CDR3: CASSSPMAYDEQYF
DNA: TGTGCCAGCAGCTCACCGATGGCTTACGACGAGCAGTACTTC

D: TRBD1
V: TRBV4-3
J: TRBJ1-3
size: NA
CDR3: CASSPRQGQGATGNTIYF
DNA: TGCGCCAGCAGCCCCCGCCAAGGGCAGGGGGCAACTGGAAACACCATATATTTT

D: NA
V: TRBV5-5
J: TRBJ2-7
size: NA
CDR3: CASSFPGSYEQYF
DNA: TGTGCCAGCAGCTTTCCGGGGTCCTACGAGCAGTACTTC

D: TRBD1
V: TRBV7-3
J: TRBJ2-5
size: NA
CDR3: CASSLNGQGAETQYF
DNA: TGTGCCAGCAGCTTAAATGGACAGGGGGCTGAGACCCAGTACTTC

D: TRBD2
V: TRBV12-5
J: TRBJ2-3
size: NA
CDR3: CASGLAGLAGGNTQYF
DNA: TGTGCTAGTGGTTTGGCGGGACTAGCCGGAGGGAATACGCAGTATTTT

D: TRBD1
V: TRBV5-4
J: TRBJ2-2
size: NA
CDR3: CASSPRGHGTGELFF
DNA: TGTGCCAGCAGCCCTAGGGGGCACGGCACCGGGGAGCTGTTTTTT

D: NA
V: TRBV7-9
J: TRBJ2-1
size: NA
CDR3: CASSLSSNEQFF
DNA: TGTGCCAGCAGCTTATCCAGCAATGAGCAGTTCTTC

D: TRBD1
V: TRBV2
J: TRBJ2-5
size: NA
CDR3: CASTTTGAETQYF
DNA: TGTGCCAGCACCACTACAGGGGCTGAGACCCAGTACTTC

D: TRBD1
V: TRBV6-6
J: TRBJ1-1
size: few
CDR3: CASSYPGTDPWDF
DNA: TGTGCCAGCAGTTACCCAGGGACAGACCCCTGGGATTTT

D: TRBD1
V: TRBV5-4
J: TRBJ1-4
size: NA
CDR3: CASSLARTGVLSEKLFF
DNA: TGTGCCAGCAGCTTGGCCCGGACAGGGGTCTTAAGTGAAAAACTGTTTTTT

D: NA
V: TRBV6-5
J: TRBJ2-3
size: NA
CDR3: CARYKEGSYF
DNA: TGTGCCAGATATAAGGAGGGGTCGTATTTT

D: NA
V: TRBV7-9
J: TRBJ1-3
size: NA
CDR3: CASSPGWDTIYF
DNA: TGTGCCAGCAGCCCGGGGTGGGACACCATATATTTT

D: TRBD1
V: TRBV18
J: TRBJ1-3
size: NA
CDR3: CASSPNRQGASGNTIYF
DNA: TGTGCCAGCTCACCGAATAGACAGGGGGCGTCTGGAAACACCATATATTTT

D: NA
V: TRBV19
J: TRBJ1-2
size: NA
CDR3: CASSIREGNYGYTF
DNA: TGTGCCAGTAGTATCCGGGAGGGAAACTATGGCTACACCTTC

D: TRBD2
V: TRBV4-2
J: TRBJ2-5
size: NA
CDR3: CASSKGDSGVSETQYF
DNA: TGTGCCAGCAGCAAAGGGGATAGCGGGGTGTCTGAGACCCAGTACTTC

D: NA
V: TRBV7-3
J: TRBJ2-3
size: NA
CDR3: CASSLGYRLDTQYF
DNA: TGTGCCAGCAGCTTAGGCTACAGGTTAGATACGCAGTATTTT

D: TRBD1
V: TRBV18
J: TRBJ1-2
size: NA
CDR3: CASSPETGGAGGYTF
DNA: TGTGCCAGCTCACCGGAGACAGGGGGCGCGGGGGGCTACACCTTC

D: TRBD1
V: TRBV12-5
J: TRBJ2-2
size: NA
CDR3: CASGFTQGATGELFF
DNA: TGTGCTAGTGGTTTCACACAGGGGGCGACCGGGGAGCTGTTTTTT

D: TRBD2
V: TRBV11-3
J: TRBJ2-3
size: NA
CDR3: CASSGSGGIDTQYF
DNA: TGTGCCAGCAGTGGTAGCGGGGGGATAGATACGCAGTATTTT

D: NA
V: TRBV6-5
J: TRBJ2-3
size: NA
CDR3: CASRRQPGDTDTQYF
DNA: TGTGCCAGCAGAAGACAGCCGGGGGACACAGATACGCAGTATTTT

D: TRBD1
V: TRBV5-5
J: TRBJ1-6
size: NA
CDR3: CASSSGQLSSYNSPLHF
DNA: TGTGCCAGCAGCTCGGGACAGCTTAGCTCCTATAATTCACCCCTCCACTTT